Each of the 7 T cell receptor beta chains below was sequenced from the same sample in a study of shared clonotypes between healthy human individuals. Naive CD8 cells lacked CD45RO and underwent positive selection for CCR7, leaving out terminally differentiated effector memory CD45RA+ cells. Method: immunoSEQ multiplex PCR; TCRdb's copy keeps in-frame clones and lacks some. This sample has millions of clones; about 95% occur once, and the top ten carry about 1.1%. The sequencing input was naive CD8+ T cells sorted from blood. Receptor source: a man aged 18 to 30 in good health.

This chain joins TRBV11-2 and TRBJ2-7, with D unclear. This CDR3 contains 13 residues. Germline CDR1 reads SGHAT; CDR2 reads FQNNGV. V was trimmed by 2 bases and J by 7 bases, leaving 12 bases between them. CDR3 nucleotides: TGTGCCAGCAGCTTAATTTTCGGTGGGGAGCAGTACTTC. The encoded protein is CASSLIFGGEQYF.

This chain links TRBV15 with TRBJ1-2; unclear D gene. The V gene's germline CDR1 is LNHNV and CDR2 YYDKDF (reference sequence). The CDR3 spans 12 residues. The V end lost 0 bases, the J end lost 6 bases, and 5 bases lay between the germline ends. The CDR3 DNA reads TGTGCCACCAGCAGAGATACGGATGGCTACACCTTC. Amino acids: CATSRDTDGYTF. The full variable domain, with the rest looked up from reference TRBV15 and TRBJ1-2, is DAMVIQNPRYQVTQFGKPVTLSCSQTLNHNVMYWYQQKSSQAPKLLFHYYDKDFNNEADTPDNFQSRRPNTSFCFLDIRSPGLGDTAMYLCATSRDTDGYTFGSGTRLTVV.

The chain carries TRBV5-1 and TRBJ2-1, with 11 bases that match TRBD2. J gave up 2 bases and V 4 bases, and 5 bases lay outside the gene matches. Germline V gene lookup returns CDR1 SGHRS and CDR2 YFSETQ. The length of the CDR3 is 16 residues. CDR3 bases: TGCGCCAGCAGCCCCTCGGGACTAGCGGCCTACAATGAGCAGTTCTTC. The encoded protein is CASSPSGLAAYNEQFF.

The chain uses TRBV5-8 and TRBJ2-3; 9 positions match TRBD2. The V segment lost 0 bases and the J segment 1 base; nucleotides outside the gene matches: 3. The CDR3 has 16 amino acids. Germline loops: CDR1 SGHTS, CDR2 YDEGEE. The CDR3 region is CASSLGASGGTDTQYF. The CDR3 bases are TGTGCCAGCAGCTTGGGAGCTAGCGGGGGCACAGATACGCAGTATTTT.

V is TRBV7-6 and J is TRBJ1-4; D is uncertain. Trimming shortened V by 5 bases and J by 0 bases, and 10 bases separated the two germline ends. Germline values: CDR1 SGHVS, CDR2 FNYEAQ. The CDR3 contains 15 residues. CDR3 coding DNA: TGTGCCAGCAGCCCAGAAGAGTCAACTAATGAAAAACTGTTTTTT. Its protein product is CASSPEESTNEKLFF.

J is TRBJ2-5 and V is TRBV4-1; 14 bases fit TRBD2. The CDR3 contains 17 residues. V lost 4 bases and J lost 2; bases outside the gene matches: 6. Germline lookup yields CDR1 MGHRA and CDR2 YSYEKL. The CDR3 loop reads CASSRRTSGGTQETQYF. CDR3 coding DNA: TGCGCCAGCAGCCGCCGGACTAGCGGGGGGACGCAAGAGACCCAGTACTTC.

The J gene is TRBJ1-4, the V gene TRBV25-1, with 7 bases lining up with TRBD1. Germline CDR1 MGHDK, CDR2 SYGVNS. The ends lost 11 bases at V and 11 bases at J; junction bases unmatched: 11. The CDR3 sequence is 12 residues long. CDR3 DNA: TGTGCCTCCGAGACAGGGAATAGGAAACTGTTTTTT. Translated, it gives CASETGNRKLFF.